This TCR beta chain was retrieved from a study of cytomegalovirus exposure and HLA in healthy donors. Whole-study context: The 95 to 150 validation repertoires used a platform that matched the one used for the approximately 610 first-cohort repertoires, as a later analysis reported.

The study, taken as a whole, reports: According to a subsequent analysis, TCR clusters identified in the first cohort showed a tendency to co-occur across the 120 or so validation repertoires. 150 or so TCR beta chains were listed as cytomegalovirus-associated.

In regard to this clone: Its target is not known.

TCRdb's table, derived via immunoSEQ multiplex PCR, lists solely in-frame clones and lacks some. Of some 150,000 clones in the sample, 87% were seen once. The V segment lost 4 bases and the J segment 12 bases; nucleotides outside the gene matches: 23. Germline loops: CDR1 MGHRA, CDR2 YSYEKL. The CDR3 consists of 19 residues. This sequence originates from a man younger than 35 in good health and CMV-seropositive. Sample: PBMCs. This chain links TRBV4-1 with TRBJ2-1, with 11 bases identical to TRBD2. Here the CDR3 reads CASSPHILPGTSGPGWQFF. In DNA form, the CDR3 reads TGCGCCAGCAGCCCCCATATCCTCCCCGGGACTAGCGGCCCGGGGTGGCAGTTCTTC.